The 21 T cell receptor beta chains below come from one sample, sequenced in a study of cytomegalovirus exposure and HLA in healthy donors. The PCR employed 60 Vbeta primers together with 13 Jbeta primers. Assay: immunoSEQ multiplex PCR; the TCRdb copy retains only in-frame clones and omits some. In the table there are about 200,000 clones, approximately 86% of which are singletons. Sequenced sample: PBMCs. The receptors were gathered from a woman aged 25 to 39 in good health and CMV-seronegative.

Here the CDR3 reads CASSPGTGHSYEQYF. The CDR3 DNA reads TGTGCCAGCAGCCCCGGGACAGGTCACTCCTACGAGCAGTACTTC. V usage is TRBV5-6 and J usage is TRBJ2-7, with 8 bases aligning to TRBD1. The germline gives CDR1 SGHDT, CDR2 YYEEEE. The CDR3 has 15 residues. With 4 bases clipped from V and 0 bases from J, the junction kept 6 bases outside the gene matches.

The rearrangement joins TRBV2 to TRBJ2-3, with TRBD1 matching 11 bases. There are 15 residues in the CDR3. CDR1 is SNHLY, CDR2 FYNNEI, per germline. J lost 7 bases, V lost 10 bases, and 13 bases had no gene match. CDR3 nucleotides: TGTGCCACCGTCAAGTGGGGACAGGGGGAAAATACGCAGTATTTT. As protein: CATVKWGQGENTQYF.

This chain links TRBV28 with TRBJ2-1, with a tentative D call TRBD1 (6 bases). The CDR3 is made up of 15 amino acids. Trimming stripped 8 bases from V and 1 base from J, with 15 bases between. Per germline, CDR1 MDHEN and CDR2 SYDVKM. CDR3 nucleotide sequence: TGTGCCAGCGGGCCCCACGGGACATCCTACAATGAGCAGTTCTTC. Its translation is CASGPHGTSYNEQFF.

The chain uses TRBV6-1 and TRBJ2-7, with TRBD2 matching over 9 bases. Germline lookup yields CDR1 MNHNS and CDR2 SASEGT. V lost 1 base to trimming and J lost 3 bases; unmatched junction nucleotides: 4. This CDR3 contains 15 residues. CDR3 residues: CASSEVIAGDYEQYF. CDR3 DNA: TGTGCCAGCAGTGAAGTGATAGCGGGGGACTACGAGCAGTACTTC.

This chain connects TRBV5-6 to TRBJ2-5, with TRBD2 matching 13 bases. This CDR3 comprises 14 residues. The germline V gene encodes CDR1 SGHDT and CDR2 YYEEEE. Losses at the gene ends were 3 bases for V and 5 bases for J; bases not matched to a gene: 1. This CDR3 is CASSWGLAGETQYF. CDR3 bases: TGTGCCAGCAGCTGGGGACTAGCGGGGGAGACCCAGTACTTC.

This chain joins TRBV6-1 and TRBJ1-5; no reliable D call. The germline V gene encodes CDR1 MNHNS and CDR2 SASEGT. The germline V and J ends were trimmed by 4 bases and 2 bases, with 12 bases remaining between them. The CDR3 covers 15 residues. The CDR3 DNA follows: TGTGCCAGCAGTGGGGTCAGTCGGGGCAATCAGCCCCAGCATTTT. As protein: CASSGVSRGNQPQHF.

The V and J genes are TRBV5-4 and TRBJ1-2; TRBD1 matches at 12 bases. The V gene's germline CDR1 is SGHNT and CDR2 YYREEE (reference sequence). This CDR3 comprises 16 residues. The V segment lost 4 bases and the J segment 3 bases; nucleotides outside the gene matches: 7. CDR3 nucleotide sequence: TGTGCCAGCAGCCTCGGGACAGGGGGCGGACACTATGGCTACACCTTC. Amino acids: CASSLGTGGGHYGYTF.

Regarding this clone: Other DNA sequences in the sample encode the same CDR3. This rearrangement joins TRBV6-6 to TRBJ2-7; D gene unclear. V was trimmed by 8 bases and J by 3 bases, leaving 11 bases between them. The CDR3 has 12 residues. The germline gives CDR1 MNHNY, CDR2 SVGAGI (reference sequence). The CDR3 is CASSLEGYEQYF. CDR3 in DNA: TGTGCCAGCTCCCTAGAAGGCTACGAGCAGTACTTC.

J is TRBJ2-7 and V is TRBV21-1; TRBD2 reflects the table's D call only, with no check against the DNA. TRBV21-1 is marked as a pseudogene. The CDR3 runs to 12 residues. CDR3 residues: CASSILAEEQYF. The CDR3 DNA is TGTGCCAGCAGCATTCTAGCGGAAGAGCAGTACTTC.

This clone has a single count. The chain carries TRBV5-1 and TRBJ2-5; TRBD2 matches at 8 bases. This CDR3 is 15 amino acids long. Germline loops: CDR1 SGHRS, CDR2 YFSETQ. V shed 1 base, J shed 0 bases, and the junction held 2 bases outside the gene matches. CDR3 sequence: CASSLIAGNQETQYF. The CDR3 DNA reads TGCGCCAGCAGCTTGATAGCGGGGAACCAAGAGACCCAGTACTTC.

The rearrangement uses TRBV5-6 and TRBJ1-3; tentative D call: TRBD1 (5 bases). With 4 bases removed from V and 8 bases from J, the gap between germline ends came to 16 bases. The germline CDR1 and CDR2 sequences are SGHDT and YYEEEE. The length of the CDR3 is 14 residues. This CDR3 is CASSDGPTGDTIYF. The CDR3 nucleotides are TGTGCCAGCAGCGATGGACCGACGGGGGACACCATATATTTT. The full variable domain, completed using reference TRBV5-6 and TRBJ1-3, is DAGVTQSPTHLIKTRGQQVTLRCSPKSGHDTVSWYQQALGQGPQFIFQYYEEEERQRGNFPDRFSGHQFPNYSSELNVNALLLGDSALYLCASSDGPTGDTIYFGEGSWLTVV.

The chain employs TRBV5-4 and TRBJ2-3; weak D call: TRBD2 (7 bases). The V gene's germline CDR1 is SGHNT and CDR2 YYREEE (reference sequence). This CDR3 comprises 16 residues. V lost 4 bases to trimming and J lost 2 bases, with 17 bases between them. The CDR3 DNA follows: TGTGCCAGCAGCCCCGGGCAGGGGAGGGTCACAGATACGCAGTATTTT. This codes for CASSPGQGRVTDTQYF. The whole variable domain, filled in from reference TRBV5-4 and TRBJ2-3, reads ETGVTQSPTHLIKTRGQQVTLRCSSQSGHNTVSWYQQALGQGPQFIFQYYREEENGRGNFPPRFSGLQFPNYSSELNVNALELDDSALYLCASSPGQGRVTDTQYFGPGTRLTVL.

This rearrangement joins TRBV28 to TRBJ1-2; D might be TRBD1 (6 bases). Trimming pared 9 bases from V and 8 bases from J, leaving 19 bases between. CDR3 length: 13 amino acids. Germline CDR1 MDHEN, CDR2 SYDVKM. The CDR3 loop is CASRTANYRGYTF. The CDR3 coding sequence is TGTGCCAGTCGGACAGCGAACTATCGAGGCTACACCTTC.

The chain is built from TRBV28 and TRBJ1-2; 11 bases are shared with TRBD1. The germline V gene has CDR1 MDHEN and CDR2 SYDVKM. The CDR3 has 15 amino acids. With 4 bases clipped from V and 5 bases from J, the junction kept 6 bases outside the gene matches. CDR3 sequence: CASSSWDRGNYGYTF. CDR3 in DNA: TGTGCCAGCAGTTCCTGGGACAGGGGGAATTATGGCTACACCTTC.

This clone showed up just once. The chain employs TRBV2 and TRBJ2-5; no firm D call. This CDR3 region has 12 residues. Per the germline V gene, CDR1 is SNHLY and CDR2 is FYNNEI. V lost 11 bases, J lost 3 bases, and 13 bases lay in between. The CDR3 spells CAFQTLEETQYF. CDR3 bases: TGTGCCTTTCAGACACTGGAAGAGACCCAGTACTTC. The entire variable domain, with the rest obtained from reference TRBV2 and TRBJ2-5, is as follows: EPEVTQTPSHQVTQMGQEVILRCVPISNHLYFYWYRQILGQKVEFLVSFYNNEISEKSEIFDDQFSVERPDGSNFTLKIRSTKLEDSAMYFCAFQTLEETQYFGPGTRLLVL.

In its sample, this clone was seen once. V is TRBV7-9 and J is TRBJ2-4, with a weak D call TRBD1 (6 bases). CDR1 and CDR2 (germline): SEHNR, FQNEAQ (reference sequence). V gave up 5 bases and J gave up 8 bases, with 16 bases separating them. The CDR3 is 14 residues long. CDR3 DNA sequence: TGTGCCAGCAGCGCCGGGACATCTCGGGACATTCAGTACTTC. This translates into CASSAGTSRDIQYF.

This chain joins TRBV18 and TRBJ1-1; D gene unclear. CDR1 and CDR2 (germline): KGHSH, LQKENI. The length of the CDR3 is 13 residues. V was shortened by 0 bases and J by 8 bases, with 10 bases between the two germline ends. CDR3 nucleotide sequence: TGTGCCAGCTCACCACCGAGCGTAGTCGAAGCTTTCTTT. Protein sequence: CASSPPSVVEAFF.

The V and J genes are TRBV11-2 and TRBJ2-3, with 11 bases lining up with TRBD2. The CDR3 is 15 amino acids. Germline CDR1 SGHAT, CDR2 FQNNGV. V dropped 3 bases and J dropped 6; count of bases not matched to a gene: 5. The CDR3: CASSFDLAGGDTQYF. The CDR3 DNA is TGTGCCAGCAGCTTCGACTTAGCGGGAGGGGATACGCAGTATTTT.

The rearrangement joins TRBV9 to TRBJ2-3; 7 nucleotides line up with TRBD2. Unmatched junction bases numbered 9, after V lost 5 bases and J lost 0 bases. Germline V gene lookup returns CDR1 SGDLS and CDR2 YYNGEE. CDR3 length: 16 residues. The CDR3 spells CASSPSTSASTDTQYF. DNA for the CDR3: TGTGCCAGCAGTCCCTCCACTAGCGCTAGCACAGATACGCAGTATTTT.

The chain recombines TRBV9 with TRBJ2-2; D is uncertain. Trimming took 4 bases from V and 0 from J, leaving 13 bases between them. Germline-derived CDR1 and CDR2 are SGDLS and YYNGEE. This CDR3 is built from 16 residues. CDR3 DNA: TGTGCCAGCAGCCAAAGTGGAGTCTCGAACACCGGGGAGCTGTTTTTT. It codes for CASSQSGVSNTGELFF.

The chain employs TRBV11-2 and TRBJ2-7, with a weak D call TRBD2 (6 bases). Germline loops: CDR1 SGHAT, CDR2 FQNNGV. The CDR3 consists of 16 residues. V was pared by 5 bases and J by 2 bases, with 19 bases between. For the CDR3, the DNA is TGTGCCAGCAGCCCCCTCCGGCGGGGAGTAACCTACGAGCAGTACTTC. Amino acids: CASSPLRRGVTYEQYF.